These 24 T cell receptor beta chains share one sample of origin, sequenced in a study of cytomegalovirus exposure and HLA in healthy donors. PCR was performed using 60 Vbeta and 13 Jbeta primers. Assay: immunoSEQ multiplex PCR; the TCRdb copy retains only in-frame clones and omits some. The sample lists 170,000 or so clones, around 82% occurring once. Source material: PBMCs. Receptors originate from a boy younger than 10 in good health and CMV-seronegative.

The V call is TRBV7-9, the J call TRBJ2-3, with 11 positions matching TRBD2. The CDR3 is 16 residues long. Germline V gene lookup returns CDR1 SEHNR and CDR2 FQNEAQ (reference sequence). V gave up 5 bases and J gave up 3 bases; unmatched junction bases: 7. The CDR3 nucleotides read TGTGCCAGCAGCCAGCTACTAGCGGGAGTGACAGATACGCAGTATTTT. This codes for CASSQLLAGVTDTQYF.

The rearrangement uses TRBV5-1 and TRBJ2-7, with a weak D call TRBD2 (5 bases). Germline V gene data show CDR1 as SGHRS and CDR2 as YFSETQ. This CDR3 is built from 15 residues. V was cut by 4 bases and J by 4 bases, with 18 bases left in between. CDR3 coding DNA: TGCGCCAGCAGCCCCCAGGCAGGAGGAACATACGAGCAGTACTTC. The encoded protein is CASSPQAGGTYEQYF.

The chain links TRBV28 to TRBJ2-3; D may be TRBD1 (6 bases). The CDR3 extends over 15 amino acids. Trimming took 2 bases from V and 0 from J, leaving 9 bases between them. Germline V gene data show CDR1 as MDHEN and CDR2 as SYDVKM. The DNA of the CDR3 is TGTGCCAGCAGTTTACCCAGGGGAAGCACAGATACGCAGTATTTT. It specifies CASSLPRGSTDTQYF.

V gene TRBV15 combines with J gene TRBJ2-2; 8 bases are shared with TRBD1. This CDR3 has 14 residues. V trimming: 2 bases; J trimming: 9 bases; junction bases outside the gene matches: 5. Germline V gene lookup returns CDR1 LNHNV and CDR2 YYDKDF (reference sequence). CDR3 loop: CATSRNRGDRELFF. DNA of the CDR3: TGTGCCACCAGCAGAAACAGGGGGGACAGGGAGCTGTTTTTT.

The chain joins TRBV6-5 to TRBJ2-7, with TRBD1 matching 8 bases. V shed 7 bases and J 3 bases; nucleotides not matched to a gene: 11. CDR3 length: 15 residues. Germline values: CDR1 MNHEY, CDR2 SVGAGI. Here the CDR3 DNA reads TGTGCCAGCACCAAGGGGGCAGGGGGCAACTACGAGCAGTACTTC. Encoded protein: CASTKGAGGNYEQYF.

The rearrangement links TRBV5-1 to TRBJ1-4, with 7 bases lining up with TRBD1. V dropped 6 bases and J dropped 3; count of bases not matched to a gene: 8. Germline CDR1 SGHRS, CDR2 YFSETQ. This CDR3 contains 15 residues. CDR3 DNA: TGCGCCAGCAAGGGGGCGGGTCGTGCTAATGAAAAACTGTTTTTT. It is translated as CASKGAGRANEKLFF.

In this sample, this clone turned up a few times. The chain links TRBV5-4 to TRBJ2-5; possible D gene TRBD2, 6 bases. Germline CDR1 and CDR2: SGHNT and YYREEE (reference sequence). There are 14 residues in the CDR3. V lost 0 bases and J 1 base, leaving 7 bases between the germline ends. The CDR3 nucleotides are TGTGCCAGCAGCTTGGGGACTATCCAAGAGACCCAGTACTTC. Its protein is CASSLGTIQETQYF. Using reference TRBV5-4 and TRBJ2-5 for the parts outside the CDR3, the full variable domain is ETGVTQSPTHLIKTRGQQVTLRCSSQSGHNTVSWYQQALGQGPQFIFQYYREEENGRGNFPPRFSGLQFPNYSSELNVNALELDDSALYLCASSLGTIQETQYFGPGTRLLVL.

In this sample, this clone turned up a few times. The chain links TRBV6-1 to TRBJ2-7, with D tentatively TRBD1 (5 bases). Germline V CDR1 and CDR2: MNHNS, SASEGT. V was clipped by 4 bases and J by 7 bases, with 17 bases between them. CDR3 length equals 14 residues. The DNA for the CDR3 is TGTGCCAGCAGTGCCGACCCCGCCCAGGGTGAGCAGTACTTC. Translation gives CASSADPAQGEQYF.

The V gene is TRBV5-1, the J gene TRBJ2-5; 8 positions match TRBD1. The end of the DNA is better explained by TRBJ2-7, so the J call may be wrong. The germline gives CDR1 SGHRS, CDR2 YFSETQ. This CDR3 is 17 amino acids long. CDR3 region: CASSLWYGQGAKYEQYF. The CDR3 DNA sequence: TGCGCCAGCAGCTTGTGGTATGGGCAGGGGGCTAAGTACGAGCAGTACTTC.

CDR3 loop: CASSQEVRTSATYEQYF. As DNA, the CDR3 is TGTGCCAGCAGCCAAGAGGTCAGAACTAGCGCTACCTACGAGCAGTACTTC. This rearrangement joins TRBV4-2 to TRBJ2-7; 7 bases are shared with TRBD2. The CDR3 covers 17 residues. CDR1 and CDR2 from the germline V gene are LGHNA and YNFKEQ. Trimming at V came to 0 bases and at J to 2 bases, leaving 10 bases not matched to a gene.

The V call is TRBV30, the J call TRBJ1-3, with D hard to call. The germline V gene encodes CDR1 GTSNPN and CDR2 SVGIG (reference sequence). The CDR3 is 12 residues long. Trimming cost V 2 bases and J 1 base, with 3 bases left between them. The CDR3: CAWSLSGNTIYF. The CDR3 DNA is TGTGCCTGGAGTCTATCTGGAAACACCATATATTTT.

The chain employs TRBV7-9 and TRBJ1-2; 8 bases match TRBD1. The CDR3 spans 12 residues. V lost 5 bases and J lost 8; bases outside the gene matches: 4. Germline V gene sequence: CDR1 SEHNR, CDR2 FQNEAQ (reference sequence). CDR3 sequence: CASSLGQAGYTF. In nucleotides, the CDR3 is TGTGCCAGCAGCCTGGGACAGGCCGGCTACACCTTC.

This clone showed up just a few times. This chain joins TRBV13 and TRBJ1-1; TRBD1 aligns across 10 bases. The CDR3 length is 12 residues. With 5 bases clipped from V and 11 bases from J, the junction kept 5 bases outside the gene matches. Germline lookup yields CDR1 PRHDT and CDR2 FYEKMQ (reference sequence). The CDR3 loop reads CASSTLTGGAFF. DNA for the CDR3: TGTGCCAGCAGCACCCTGACAGGGGGCGCTTTCTTT. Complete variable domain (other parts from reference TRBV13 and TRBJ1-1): AAGVIQSPRHLIKEKRETATLKCYPIPRHDTVYWYQQGPGQDPQFLISFYEKMQSDKGSIPDRFSAQQFSDYHSELNMSSLELGDSALYFCASSTLTGGAFFGQGTRLTVV.

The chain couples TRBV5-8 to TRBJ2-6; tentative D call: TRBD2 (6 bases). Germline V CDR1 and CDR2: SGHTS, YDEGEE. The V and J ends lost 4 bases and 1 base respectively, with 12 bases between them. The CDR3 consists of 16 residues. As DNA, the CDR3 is TGTGCCAGCAGCGGGGGGTACATTTCTGGGGCCAACGTCCTGACTTTC. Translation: CASSGGYISGANVLTF.

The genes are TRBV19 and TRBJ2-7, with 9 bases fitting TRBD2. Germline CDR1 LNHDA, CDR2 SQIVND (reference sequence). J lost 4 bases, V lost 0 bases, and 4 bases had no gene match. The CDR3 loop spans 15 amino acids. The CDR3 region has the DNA TGTGCCAGTAGTATAGATCTAGCGGGAATTTACGAGCAGTACTTC. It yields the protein CASSIDLAGIYEQYF. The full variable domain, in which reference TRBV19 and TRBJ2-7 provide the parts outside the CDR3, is DGGITQSPKYLFRKEGQNVTLSCEQNLNHDAMYWYRQDPGQGLRLIYYSQIVNDFQKGDIAEGYSVSREKKESFPLTVTSAQKNPTAFYLCASSIDLAGIYEQYFGPGTRLTVT.

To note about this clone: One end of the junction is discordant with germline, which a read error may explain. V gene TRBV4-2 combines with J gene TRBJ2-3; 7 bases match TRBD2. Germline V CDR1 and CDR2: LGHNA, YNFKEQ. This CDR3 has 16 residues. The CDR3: CAGSPQAGSPTDTQYF. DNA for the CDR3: TGTGCCGGCAGCCCCCAAGCGGGATCCCCCACAGATACGCAGTATTTT.

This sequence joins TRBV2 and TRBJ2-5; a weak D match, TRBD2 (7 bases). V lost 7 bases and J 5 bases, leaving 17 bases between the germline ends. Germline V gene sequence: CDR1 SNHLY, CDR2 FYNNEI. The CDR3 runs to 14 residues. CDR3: CASTVGRGGETQYF. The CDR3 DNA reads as TGTGCCAGCACCGTCGGCAGGGGAGGGGAGACCCAGTACTTC.

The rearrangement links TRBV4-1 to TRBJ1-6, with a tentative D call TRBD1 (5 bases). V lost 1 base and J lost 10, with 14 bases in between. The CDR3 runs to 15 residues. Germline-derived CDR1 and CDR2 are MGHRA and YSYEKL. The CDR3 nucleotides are TGCGCCAGCAGCCAAGTGATGGGGCCTAGGTCACCCCTCCACTTT. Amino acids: CASSQVMGPRSPLHF.

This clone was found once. CDR3 protein: CASSVRGTTNEKLFF. CDR3 DNA sequence: TGTGCCAGCAGCGTAAGGGGGACCACTAATGAAAAACTGTTTTTT. The chain is built from TRBV9 and TRBJ1-4, with D possibly being TRBD1 (6 bases). CDR1 SGDLS and CDR2 YYNGEE come from the germline V gene. The CDR3 loop spans 15 amino acids. The V and J ends lost 1 base and 2 bases respectively, with 9 bases between them.

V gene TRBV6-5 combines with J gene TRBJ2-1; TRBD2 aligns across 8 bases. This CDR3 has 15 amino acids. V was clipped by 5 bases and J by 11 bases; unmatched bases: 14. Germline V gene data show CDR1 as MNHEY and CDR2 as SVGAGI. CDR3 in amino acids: CASSRAGVWFQQQFF. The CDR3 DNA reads TGTGCCAGCAGTCGAGCGGGAGTTTGGTTTCAGCAGCAGTTCTTC.

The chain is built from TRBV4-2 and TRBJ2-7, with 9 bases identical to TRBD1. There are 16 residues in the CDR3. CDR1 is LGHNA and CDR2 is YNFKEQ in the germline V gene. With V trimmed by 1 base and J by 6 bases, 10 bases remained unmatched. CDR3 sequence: CASSQGPGQGTGEQYF. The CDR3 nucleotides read TGTGCCAGCAGCCAAGGCCCGGGACAGGGTACTGGCGAGCAGTACTTC.

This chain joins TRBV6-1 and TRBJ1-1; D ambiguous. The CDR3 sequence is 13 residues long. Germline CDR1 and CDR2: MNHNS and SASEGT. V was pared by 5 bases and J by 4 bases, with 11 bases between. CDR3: CASSMYRGTEAFF. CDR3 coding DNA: TGTGCCAGCAGTATGTACCGAGGCACTGAAGCTTTCTTT.

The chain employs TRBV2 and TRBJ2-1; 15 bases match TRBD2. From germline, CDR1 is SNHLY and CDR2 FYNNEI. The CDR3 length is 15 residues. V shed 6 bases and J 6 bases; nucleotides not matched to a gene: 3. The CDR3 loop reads CASSWGLAGGNEQFF. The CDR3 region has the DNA TGTGCCAGCAGCTGGGGACTAGCGGGAGGCAATGAGCAGTTCTTC.

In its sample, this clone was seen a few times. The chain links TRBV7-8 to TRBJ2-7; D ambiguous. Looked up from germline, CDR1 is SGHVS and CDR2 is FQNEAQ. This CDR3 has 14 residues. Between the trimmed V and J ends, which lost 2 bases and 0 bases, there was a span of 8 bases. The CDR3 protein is CASSLLSGSYEQYF. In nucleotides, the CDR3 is TGTGCCAGCAGCTTACTATCGGGCTCCTACGAGCAGTACTTC.